This T cell receptor (beta chain) stems from a study of memory CD4+ T cells and cytomegalovirus serostatus. This clone was seen once. Its target is not known. General observations from the study: Median bootstrapped AUC for CMV status was about 0.96 originally, less than 0.93 US-trained. Of under 200 reported CMV TCRbeta sequences, 60 to 85 were found in memory CD4+ repertoires.

The sort gate was single viable CD3+CD4+CD8-CD45RO+ cells for memory CD4+ T cells. After thawing, CD4+ T cells were positively selected. Per the original methods: Out-of-frame sequences were removed, leaving roughly 2.1 million distinct TCRbeta sequences. Data came from immunoSEQ multiplex PCR; TCRdb stores just in-frame clones and leaves some out. That table supplies the V and J calls and clone size; D and trimming were determined from the DNA. The sample lists tens of thousands of clones; 79% were seen once. Sequencing was done on a sample of memory CD4+ T cells from blood. The sequence was collected from an adult in good health and CMV-seropositive.

CDR3 nucleotides: TGCAGCGTTGGAATAACCGGGGAGCTGTTTTTT. Encoded protein: CSVGITGELFF. The chain carries TRBV29-1 and TRBJ2-2; no definite D call. The CDR3 runs 11 residues. The V end was cut by 4 bases, the J end by 5 bases, with 5 bases between. Germline CDR1 reads SQVTM; CDR2 reads ANQGSEA.